Below, one T cell receptor (beta chain) is given with its context. Only a few counts were recorded for this clone. Its binding antigen is unknown. The sample holds no much larger clone one base away, and base qualities are not on file. In the germline V gene (reference sequence), CDR1 corresponds to SEHNR and CDR2 to FQNEAQ. Between the V and J ends, shortened by 5 bases and 6 bases respectively, the junction contains 14 bases. CDR3 length: 15 amino acids, cysteine to phenylalanine. The kept DNA is CDR3 alone, 45 bases in frame from the first base. The data derive from a study of T cell changes during pregnancy in multiple sclerosis (dated by TCRdb to 2018 to 2020). With regard to the full study: The study looked at changes in the T cell repertoire across pregnancy in women with multiple sclerosis.

Library preparation employed the immunoSEQ multiplex PCR assay. In its TCRdb copy, this immuneACCESS table keeps in-frame sequences only and misses some clones. Where compared with another copy, unresolved V genes explain less than half of these, and the others have no known cause. A total of approximately 100,000 clones appear in this sample, approximately 91% of them only once. The ten largest clonotypes hold around 3.2% of the sample. Recombination linked TRBV7-9 to TRBJ1-6; a tentative D call is TRBD1 (5 bases match). The receptor was isolated from a female donor with multiple sclerosis, enrolled in a pregnancy study. This sample comprised peripheral blood, obtained after pregnancy. The CDR3 reads as follows: CASSPVGGSNSPLHF. The nucleotides read TGTGCCAGCAGCCCGGTGGGGGGTAGTAATTCACCCCTCCACTTT.